One sample yielded the 12 T cell receptor beta chains listed below, sequenced in a study of blood T cell repertoires in COVID-19. Here immunoSEQ multiplex PCR was the method, and the copy in TCRdb shows in-frame clones only, minus some. The profile shows some 110,000 clones, 82% of them singletons. Input material: peripheral blood. These receptor sequences come from a man between 65 and 80 years old with acute or convalescent COVID-19.

The rearrangement joins TRBV5-1 to TRBJ2-7; maybe TRBD2 (5 bases). Germline V gene data show CDR1 as SGHRS and CDR2 as YFSETQ. This CDR3 contains 13 residues. The V end lost 1 base, the J end lost 3 bases, and 8 bases lay between the germline ends. CDR3 region: CASSLFGDYEQYF. The CDR3 DNA reads as TGCGCCAGCAGCTTGTTCGGGGACTACGAGCAGTACTTC.

V usage is TRBV13 and J usage is TRBJ1-6; possible D gene TRBD1, 5 bases. The germline gives CDR1 PRHDT, CDR2 FYEKMQ (reference sequence). The V end was cut by 2 bases, the J end by 9 bases, with 11 bases between. The CDR3 has 14 amino acids. Here the CDR3 DNA reads TGTGCCAGCAGCTTATGGGGGGTTCGTTCACCCCTCCACTTT. This encodes CASSLWGVRSPLHF.

The rearrangement uses TRBV3-1 (or the pseudogene TRBV3-2) and TRBJ2-1; the D is unclear. This CDR3 spans 11 amino acids. The V gene lost 1 base and the J gene lost 10 bases, with 5 bases spanning the gap. Germline assignment: CDR1 LGHDT and CDR2 YNNKEL (reference sequence). As DNA, the CDR3 is TGTGCCAGCAGCCAAGGGCAGGAGCAGTTCTTC. Its translation: CASSQGQEQFF.

This clone was counted a few times. The chain joins TRBV14 to TRBJ1-1; D ambiguous. There are 14 residues in the CDR3. CDR1 SGHDN and CDR2 FVKESK come from the germline V gene. V was clipped by 0 bases and J by 7 bases, with 12 bases between them. The CDR3 spells CASSQDVTGIEAFF. The CDR3 bases are TGTGCCAGCAGCCAAGATGTAACGGGGATTGAAGCTTTCTTT.

This clone has just one count. V is TRBV6-5 and J is TRBJ2-5; TRBD1 matches 7 bases. Per the germline V gene, CDR1 is MNHEY and CDR2 is SVGAGI. The CDR3 is 14 residues long. V gave up 6 bases and J gave up 4 bases; unmatched junction bases: 8. DNA for the CDR3: TGTGCCAGCAGCTCCGGGACAGCGGCAGAGACCCAGTACTTC. As protein: CASSSGTAAETQYF.

This rearrangement joins TRBV11-2 to TRBJ1-4; 7 bases map to TRBD1. Germline loops: CDR1 SGHAT, CDR2 FQNNGV. The CDR3 runs 15 residues. V trimming: 2 bases; J trimming: 8 bases; junction bases outside the gene matches: 8. The CDR3 sequence is CASSLSNRGGEKLFF. CDR3 in DNA: TGTGCCAGCAGCTTATCTAACAGGGGCGGCGAAAAACTGTTTTTT.

This chain joins TRBV5-1 and TRBJ1-6; TRBD1 might be the D (6 bases). CDR1 is SGHRS and CDR2 is YFSETQ in the germline V gene. The CDR3 has 14 amino acids. Trimming stripped 4 bases from V and 8 bases from J, with 13 bases between. CDR3 loop: CASSPGHLYSPLHF. CDR3 DNA: TGCGCCAGCAGCCCGGGACACCTCTATTCACCCCTCCACTTT.

The rearrangement links TRBV6-5 to TRBJ2-3, with D perhaps matching TRBD1 (5 bases). The CDR3 covers 14 residues. Germline lookup yields CDR1 MNHEY and CDR2 SVGAGI. With 6 bases removed from V and 6 bases from J, the gap between germline ends came to 16 bases. The CDR3 loop is CASRSGPRVDTQYF. CDR3 sequence (DNA): TGTGCCAGCAGGTCAGGTCCCAGGGTTGATACGCAGTATTTT.

This clone was observed a handful of times. This chain joins TRBV7-8 and TRBJ1-5; D gene ambiguous. Germline V lookup: CDR1 SGHVS, CDR2 FQNEAQ. Trimming removed 6 bases at V and 0 bases at J, with 12 bases between. CDR3 size: 15 residues. CDR3 nucleotide sequence: TGTGCCAGCAGTTTAAGAGAATATAGCAATCAGCCCCAGCATTTT. Translated, it gives CASSLREYSNQPQHF.

The gene calls are TRBV5-6 and TRBJ2-7, with 8 bases aligning to TRBD1. Germline CDR1 SGHDT, CDR2 YYEEEE. J gave up 5 bases and V 4 bases, and 14 bases lay outside the gene matches. This CDR3 spans 16 amino acids. The DNA for the CDR3 is TGTGCCAGCAGCCCCAGGAGGACAGGGCCAGGGCACGAGCAGTACTTC. The encoded protein is CASSPRRTGPGHEQYF.

The rearrangement uses TRBV10-2 and TRBJ2-1; the D is unclear. Germline lookup yields CDR1 WSHSY and CDR2 SAAADI. V was pared by 7 bases and J by 9 bases, with 13 bases between. The CDR3 has 12 residues. CDR3 DNA: TGCGCCAGCACTACCGCGCCGCCTGAGCAGTTCTTC. Its translation is CASTTAPPEQFF.

The V gene is TRBV30, the J gene TRBJ2-1, with 9 bases aligning to TRBD2. Germline CDR1 reads GTSNPN; CDR2 reads SVGIG (reference sequence). V lost 2 bases to trimming and J lost 0 bases; unmatched junction nucleotides: 2. The CDR3 sequence is 15 residues long. CDR3 in DNA: TGTGCCTGGAGTCTAGCGGGATTCTCCTACAATGAGCAGTTCTTC. Translating it yields CAWSLAGFSYNEQFF. Looking up the rest from reference TRBV30 and TRBJ2-1 gives the full variable domain: SQTIHQWPATLVQPVGSPLSLECTVEGTSNPNLYWYRQAAGRGLQLLFYSVGIGQISSEVPQNLSASRPQDRQFILSSKKLLLSDSGFYLCAWSLAGFSYNEQFFGPGTRLTVL.